This T cell receptor beta chain came from a study of blood T cell repertoires in COVID-19. About the research overall: Samples of COVID-19 (acute and convalescent) were obtained from the United States, Italy and Spain. PBMCs, B-cell-depleted T cells, or T cells provided the cDNA or gDNA that made up the material.

As originally analysed: Amplification with reference gene primers provided the estimates of nucleated cell counts. The assay was immunoSEQ multiplex PCR, and TCRdb's table has in-frame clones only and misses some. From that table come the V and J calls and clone size; the DNA was used to work out D and trimming. The repertoire consists of under 400,000 clones, with 90% occurring once and the leading ten covering 2.5% to 3%. While infection was still active, Seattle patients were enrolled and then followed longitudinally. The V and J ends lost 3 bases and 0 bases respectively, with 12 bases between them. Germline lookup yields CDR1 LNHNV and CDR2 YYDKDF (reference sequence). The CDR3 contains 16 residues.

V is TRBV15 and J is TRBJ1-3; unclear D gene. Material for sequencing was peripheral blood. This TCR was recovered from a woman aged 25-40 years with COVID-19, enrolled during active disease. CDR3 protein: CATSRRTGVSGNTIYF. The CDR3, as DNA: TGTGCCACCAGCAGGCGGACCGGGGTCTCTGGAAACACCATATATTTT.